One TCR beta chain is described in this entry. Which antigen it targets is not known. Per-base quality was not reported, and no clone a single base away is much larger than it. The source of the sample is a study of beta chain features in type 1 diabetes (dated by TCRdb to the late 2010s). About the study as a whole: Patients and healthy donors did not differ in mean age, gender distribution, total cell number or subset yield. A total of roughly 99 million sorted cells were examined across all samples, and the number of cells per subset was strongly correlated with RNA yield. Naive and central memory subsets were obtained from all 30 or so donors, but regulatory and stem cell-like memory subsets were isolated from only 8 patients and roughly 8 healthy donors. In the study, TCRB repertoires of sorted circulating CD4+ T cell subsets from recently diagnosed type 1 diabetes patients were compared with those of matched healthy donors. General study outcomes and caveats: PCR might favor shorter templates, but patient and control samples were amplified and corrected together, so any skew would affect both groups equally. HLA sub-analyses involved small numbers of individuals, so any influence of HLA type on TCRB rearrangement remained unresolved. Because cDNA rather than genomic DNA was sequenced, highly expressing activated cells could have been over-represented, although no difference in activation and CD3 levels was found between groups. At VDJ recombination sites, type 1 diabetes patients had fewer insertions and more deleted nucleotides, which implies abnormalities in thymic rearrangement. Naive, central memory and regulatory TCRB repertoires appeared to be more alike among patients than among healthy donors. In all four CD4+ subsets, TCRB CDR3 length was moderately but significantly shorter in type 1 diabetes patients.

From each donor, a single peripheral blood sample of 100 to 150 mL on average was drawn into heparinised tubes. A BD FACSAria II and a panel including CD45RO, CCR7, CD25, CD127, CD95 and CD27 were used to sort naive, central memory, regulatory and stem cell-like memory CD4+ T cells. Every sorted population had a purity above 98%. Right away, PBMCs were isolated by Lymphoprep density gradient centrifugation and were stained directly, with no culture step. Samples were stained and sorted in pairs, with one healthy donor and one patient per experiment, so that batch effects were minimized. The High Capacity cDNA Reverse Transcription Kit was used to reverse transcribe all of the isolated RNA, meaning that expressed TCRB transcripts were what got sequenced. Naive, central memory and regulatory T cell samples underwent deep immunoSEQ sequencing, averaging roughly 3.5 million total reads per sample. After sorted cells were lysed in RLT buffer, RNA was extracted with DNase-treated RNeasy Micro or Mini kits, with the choice depending on cell number. Each cell subset was processed on its own to prevent cross-contamination, while patient and healthy donor samples were processed together. Using the immunoSEQ multiplex PCR, TCRB sequences were amplified from cDNA into 87-bp fragments spanning the CDR3 region. The amplicons were sequenced using the Illumina HiSeq platform. For the original study's pipeline: Synthetic template baselines were used to correct PCR bias computationally, reads within Hamming distance 2 were collapsed, and singletons that could not be merged were discarded. By aligning reads against IMGT, V, D and J genes, CDR3 length, and insertions or deletions at six rearrangement sites were assigned. Within each subset, clonotype counts were normalized to sorted cell number, after which true diversity and Gini coefficients were computed with the tcR R package. Repertoire sharing was quantified using the overlap coefficient calculated on TCRB nucleotide sequences. As a proxy for the pre-selection repertoire, out-of-frame TCRB sequences from naive cells were analyzed. TCRdb took over this immuneACCESS table, retaining in-frame rearrangements with V and J assigned. Such tables are incomplete; in checked studies, under half of the missing clones stem from an unresolved V gene, and the remainder is unexplained. The D gene and trimming were derived from the DNA, and the V and J assignments and clone size from that table. The sample yields some 360,000 clones; about 18% were counted once. The top ten clones comprise around 0.044% of the sample.

Inclusive of the bounding cysteine and phenylalanine, the CDR3 is 17 residues long. Only the CDR3 region is kept as DNA, spanning 51 bases read in frame from base 1. Trimming removed 3 bases from V and 6 bases from J, leaving 23 bases between the germline ends. Sequenced sample: naive CD4+ T cells from blood. The intended sense of this specimen's cell subset or site label: true naive CD4+ T cells. The chain uses TRBV23-1 and TRBJ1-2; the D gene is perhaps TRBD1, from 5 matching bases. TRBV23-1 is an open reading frame whose function is uncertain. This sequence was found in a woman aged 18-29 years in good health. The CDR3 corresponds to CASSHLSQGPLRHGYTF. The DNA reads as follows: TGCGCCAGCAGTCACCTATCGCAGGGCCCTCTTCGACATGGCTACACCTTC.